This entry features one TCR beta chain sequence. These data come from a study of CD8 T cells in Susac syndrome. Overall study: The sequenced Susac syndrome patients comprised roughly 6 with active disease and about eight in remission.

The germline V and J ends were trimmed by 8 bases and 4 bases, with 16 bases remaining between them. Germline loops: CDR1 LNHDA, CDR2 SQIVND (reference sequence). The CDR3 has 14 residues. Sequencing targeted TCR beta in blood CD8+ and CD4+ T cells. When the RNA was reverse transcribed, random hexamers were used with an input of roughly 0.45 to 1 ug. TCRdb fed the immunoSEQ multiplex PCR reads into MiXCR, producing one record per CDR3 protein. The sample has about 180,000 distinct CDR3 sequences, over 90% seen once. The receptor comes from a human donor with Susac syndrome. The V gene is TRBV19, the J gene TRBJ2-3, with a tentative D call TRBD2 (7 bases). The sample consisted of CD4+ T cells from PBMCs. The CDR3, as DNA: TGTGCCAGTCGCCGTTCGGGGGGCCCAGATACGCAGTATTTT. Translation gives CASRRSGGPDTQYF.